The rows below give T cell receptor beta chains drawn from one sample of a study of T cell repertoires in cytomegalovirus infection. TCRdb fed the reads into MiXCR, producing one record per CDR3 protein. The sample carries more than 200,000 distinct CDR3 sequences, roughly 9% recorded once. The sequencing sample was made of PBMCs. Source of these receptors: a human donor in good health (CMV status not recorded). Some clones in this sample may be carry-over from other donors' samples. The CDR3 runs from the conserved cysteine through the conserved F or W. D genes are given only for firm matches. The size entry is marked missing in some rows and otherwise reads once, few, many or a size class.

>TRBV7-2|NA|TRBJ1-1|NA
TGTGCCAGCAGCTTCGAATTGACAGCTGAAGCTTTCTTT
CASSFELTAEAFF
>TRBV7-2|NA|TRBJ2-5|many
TGTGCCAGCAGCTTAGGGGAGGTCGCCCAGTACTTC
CASSLGEVAQYF
>TRBV11-3|TRBD1|TRBJ1-1|NA
TGTGCCAGCAGCTTAAGACAGGGTGGAGTCAAGACTGAAGCTTTCTTT
CASSLRQGGVKTEAFF
>TRBV27|NA|TRBJ2-5|few
TGTGCCAGCAGTCGGGGCGGCCTAAGAGAGACCCAGTACTTC
CASSRGGLRETQYF
>TRBV20-1|NA|TRBJ1-2|many
TGCAGTGCTATGAACTATGGCTACACCTTC
CSAMNYGYTF
>TRBV3-1|TRBD1|TRBJ1-6|few
TGTGCCAGCAGCACCCGGACAGGGGTCAATTCACCCCTCCACTTT
CASSTRTGVNSPLHF
>TRBV20-1|NA|TRBJ1-5|many
TGCAGTGCTACAGACAGTAGCAATCAGCCCCAGCATTTT
CSATDSSNQPQHF
>TRBV11-3|NA|TRBJ2-5|many
TGTGCCAGCAGCTTAGATCAACTTGTACAAGAGACCCAGTACTTC
CASSLDQLVQETQYF
>TRBV5-4|TRBD2|TRBJ2-1|few
TGTGCCAGCAGCTTGGCCGGGGGACTAGCGGGAGGAGGTGAGCAGTTCTTC
CASSLAGGLAGGGEQFF
>TRBV28|NA|TRBJ1-4|many
TGTGCCAGCAGTTTATCCAGGGACTCGGGTGCAACTAATGAAAAACTGTTTTTT
CASSLSRDSGATNEKLFF
>TRBV14|TRBD2|TRBJ2-1|NA
TGTGCCAGCAGCCAGATAGCGGGAGTCAATGAGCAGTTCTTC
CASSQIAGVNEQFF
>TRBV29-1|TRBD1|TRBJ2-7|many
TGCAGCGTTGGAGGGACAGGGGTCAACGAGCAGTACTTC
CSVGGTGVNEQYF
>TRBV2|NA|TRBJ2-7|NA
TGTGCCAGCAGGGGGCTAGCCTACGAGCAGTACTTC
CASRGLAYEQYF
>TRBV18|NA|TRBJ2-7|NA
TGTGCCAGCTCACCAGGGATAAGGGCCTACGAGCAGTACTTC
CASSPGIRAYEQYF
>TRBV18|TRBD1|TRBJ1-5|few
TGTGCCAGCTCACGACAGGGGGCGAATGGTCAGCCCCAGCATTTT
CASSRQGANGQPQHF
>TRBV20-1|TRBD2|TRBJ2-7|many
TGCAGTGCGTCGATACTAGCGGGAGTCTACGAGCAGTACTTC
CSASILAGVYEQYF
>TRBV7-6|NA|TRBJ1-1|few
TGTGCCAGCAGCTACTTACAGGGAAGCTCTGAAGCTTTCTTT
CASSYLQGSSEAFF
>TRBV7-2|NA|TRBJ2-3|many
TGTGCCAGCTCCTTTTTTGCCTCAGATACGCAGTATTTT
CASSFFASDTQYF
>TRBV7-2|NA|TRBJ2-7|many
TGTGCCAGCAGCTTAGCGAAGGGATACGAGCAGTACTTC
CASSLAKGYEQYF
>TRBV24-1|NA|TRBJ2-5|NA
TGTGCCACCAGTAAGAGGTACCAAGAGACCCAGTACTTC
CATSKRYQETQYF
>TRBV20-1|TRBD2|TRBJ2-1|NA
TGCAGTGCTTGGACTAGCGGGAGGGGCTACAATGAGCAGTTCTTC
CSAWTSGRGYNEQFF
>TRBV7-2|NA|TRBJ1-1|many
TGTGCCAGCAGAGATACCGGACGGGGCCCTGAAGCTTTCTTT
CASRDTGRGPEAFF
>TRBV12-3/TRBV12-4|TRBD1|TRBJ2-2|many
TGTGCCAGCAGTTTGACAGGGGGTAACACCGGGGAGCTGTTTTTT
CASSLTGGNTGELFF
>TRBV6-2/TRBV6-3|NA|TRBJ1-4|many
TGTGCCAGCAGTTACTGGGACATCAATGAAAAACTGTTTTTT
CASSYWDINEKLFF
>TRBV29-1|NA|TRBJ1-2|NA
TGCAGCGTTGAACCCCGGGAACAGATGGGTTGGAACTATGGCTACACCTTC
CSVEPREQMGWNYGYTF
>TRBV20-1|NA|TRBJ2-5|NA
TGCAGTGCTAGAGAATTCGGAGTAGCCGGGAGCCAGTACTTC
CSAREFGVAGSQYF